This paragraph covers one T cell receptor beta chain sequence. The antigen is unknown. The table came from immunoSEQ multiplex PCR; TCRdb's copy has only in-frame clones and leaves some out. The sample includes approximately 46,000 clones, roughly 80% of them seen just once. The sample belongs to a study of T cell responses to AZD1222 COVID-19 vaccine. About the study: Pooled in the analysis were second doses at about 4 or about 12 weeks. Study-wide results and caveats: An increase in Spike-specific TCR breadth and depth was observed after two AZD1222 doses.

The V gene lost 3 bases and the J gene lost 2 bases, with 11 bases spanning the gap. Germline CDR1 LNHDA, CDR2 SQIVND (reference sequence). The CDR3 consists of 15 residues. The source was peripheral blood, collected on day 0 of AZD1222 vaccination. This sequence was found in an adult in good health. The rearrangement uses TRBV19 and TRBJ1-5, with D maybe TRBD1 (5 bases). The CDR3 reads CASSMRGEGNQPQHF. CDR3 in DNA: TGTGCCAGTAGTATGAGAGGGGAAGGCAATCAGCCCCAGCATTTT.